The rows below give T cell receptor beta chains drawn from one sample of a study of control samples from healthy donors and cancer patients. This table comes from immunoSEQ multiplex PCR, and its TCRdb copy is limited to in-frame clones, with some not included. The sample shows around 110,000 clones, approximately 93% of them seen only once. The sample comprised blood. These receptors were obtained from a man younger than 40 in good health. The CDR3 runs from the conserved cysteine through the conserved F or W. The D gene is left open where the match is weak. Clone size is given for some rows only: seen once, a few or many times, or a class if the clone is expanded.

TRBJ1-3 NA TRBV19 NA TGTGCCAGTAGTATACCACCAGGGGCGCAAGATCCTGGAAACACCATATATTTT CASSIPPGAQDPGNTIYF
TRBJ1-2 NA TRBV30 once TGTGCCTGGAGTGGTAGGCTCACGACCCATGGCTACACCTTC CAWSGRLTTHGYTF
TRBJ2-1 TRBD1 TRBV13 NA TGTGCCAGCAGCTCAGGGACAGGGGTTTACAATGAGCAGTTCTTC CASSSGTGVYNEQFF
TRBJ2-3 NA TRBV7-3 NA TGTGCCAGCAGCTTAATAGGGGGGACGCAGTATTTT CASSLIGGTQYF
TRBJ2-1 TRBD2 TRBV5-1 NA TGCGCCAGCAGCCCACGTATTTCACTAGCGGGGGGAAGTCACAATGAGCAGTTCTTC CASSPRISLAGGSHNEQFF
TRBJ1-3 NA TRBV19 NA TGTGCCAGCCGGGATGGCCCAACCTCTGGAAACACCATATATTTT CASRDGPTSGNTIYF
TRBJ2-1 TRBD1 TRBV7-9 once TGTGCCAGCTTCCTGACAGGGGGCGCAGTAAATGAGCAGTTCTTC CASFLTGGAVNEQFF
TRBJ2-3 NA TRBV6-4 few TGTGCCAGCAGTGAGGAGGGGGGCACAGATACGCAGTATTTT CASSEEGGTDTQYF
TRBJ2-5 TRBD2 TRBV15 once TGTGCCACCAGCAGGCTCGGGACTAGAGGGGAGACCCAGTACTTC CATSRLGTRGETQYF
TRBJ1-5 NA TRBV24-1 NA TGTGCCACCAGTGATGGGGGTGGGAGCAATCAGCCCCAGCATTTT CATSDGGGSNQPQHF
TRBJ2-5 NA TRBV3-1/TRBV3-2 NA TGTGCCAGCAGCCAGAGTAGCGGCCCCCCCCCGCTGACCCAGTACTTC CASSQSSGPPPLTQYF
TRBJ2-3 NA TRBV5-6 NA TGTGCCAGCAGCCAAGGGACCGGAAATACGCAGTATTTT CASSQGTGNTQYF
TRBJ2-2 NA TRBV5-6 NA TGTGCCAGCAGCTCCTGGGGGCTCGGCACCGGGGAGCTGTTTTTT CASSSWGLGTGELFF
TRBJ1-2 NA TRBV27 once TGTGCCAGCAGTCCAGGCCCAAACTATGGCTACACCTTC CASSPGPNYGYTF
TRBJ1-2 NA TRBV9 NA TGTGCCAGCAGCGTAGTCGAAGGGTCAGGCTACACCTTC CASSVVEGSGYTF
TRBJ2-1 NA TRBV6-5 NA TGTGCCAGCAGCTTAATCCGGGCCTCATTTTATGAGCAGTTCTTC CASSLIRASFYEQFF
TRBJ1-1 NA TRBV9 NA TGTGCCAGCAGCCGGACGGTTATGAACACTGAAGCTTTCTTT CASSRTVMNTEAFF
TRBJ2-1 NA TRBV7-8 NA TGTGCCAGCAGCTTAGGGGGGGCGGTATCGAATGAGCAGTTCTTC CASSLGGAVSNEQFF
TRBJ2-5 NA TRBV5-1 once TGCGCCAGCGGCCTCACAGGGGGGGCAGAGACCCAGTACTTC CASGLTGGAETQYF
TRBJ1-2 NA TRBV19 NA TGTGCCAGTAGGGGGCAAGACTATGGCTACACCTTC CASRGQDYGYTF
TRBJ2-5 NA TRBV5-3 NA TGTGTCAGAAGCCCGGGTGGCGGGACCCAGTACTTC CVRSPGGGTQYF
TRBJ2-4 NA TRBV19 NA TGTGCCAGTAGTCAGGGGGGGCCAAACCCAAACATTCAGTACTTC CASSQGGPNPNIQYF
TRBJ2-5 NA TRBV11-2 NA TGTGCCAGCAGCCGACCCCGACTGACTCAAGAGACCCAGTACTTC CASSRPRLTQETQYF
TRBJ1-2 NA TRBV11-2 NA TGTGCCAGCAGCTGGTCCGGGACCTTCACCTTC CASSWSGTFTF
TRBJ1-4 NA TRBV27 NA TGTGCCAGCATACCCTTCTATTGGACTAATGAAAAACTGTTTTTT CASIPFYWTNEKLFF
TRBJ1-1 NA TRBV6-5 NA TGTGCCAGCCAAGAGAGGGGGGGGAACACTGAAGCTTTCTTT CASQERGGNTEAFF
TRBJ1-1 NA TRBV10-2 NA TGCGCCAGCAGTGTAGGGGCGATGTCCCCCACTGAAGCTTTCTTT CASSVGAMSPTEAFF
TRBJ1-1 TRBD1 TRBV20-1 NA TGCAGTGTTGGGACAGACCCTGAAGCTTTCTTT CSVGTDPEAFF
TRBJ2-3 TRBD1 TRBV6-6 NA TGTGCCAGCAGTTCGGGAAGACAGGGGGCTAGAGATACGCAGTATTTT CASSSGRQGARDTQYF
TRBJ2-7 TRBD1 TRBV6-5 NA TGTGCCAGCAGGGCAGACAGGGAGATTTACGAGCAGTACTTC CASRADREIYEQYF
TRBJ2-2 NA TRBV19 few TGTGCCAGTAGGCTACAGGGCCCCGACACCGGGGAGCTGTTTTTT CASRLQGPDTGELFF
TRBJ1-5 NA TRBV6-5 NA TGTGCCAGCTCGTCGGGACATCGGATTCCCCAGCATTTT CASSSGHRIPQHF
TRBJ2-1 NA TRBV2 NA TGTGCCTCCGGGGAGGGGGTGTACAATGAGCAGTTCTTC CASGEGVYNEQFF
TRBJ2-3 TRBD2 TRBV2 NA TGTGCCAGGCAAGGTAGCGGGGGGGCGCGGGCAGATACGCAGTATTTT CARQGSGGARADTQYF
TRBJ2-5 NA TRBV16 NA TGTGCCAGCAGCCAAGGTGTCGGACAACCGAACCAAGAGACCCAGTACTTC CASSQGVGQPNQETQYF
TRBJ1-2 TRBD1 TRBV28 NA TGTGCCAGCAGTTCCCTGGGACAGCACTATGGCTACACCTTC CASSSLGQHYGYTF
TRBJ1-1 NA TRBV5-6 NA TGTGCCAGCAGCTTATATCGGGGGGATTCCACTGAAGCTTTCTTT CASSLYRGDSTEAFF
TRBJ1-1 NA TRBV10-1 NA TGCGCCAGCAGGAGGACCAGGAACACTGAAGCTTTCTTT CASRRTRNTEAFF
TRBJ1-1 TRBD1 TRBV6-5 once TGTGCCAGCAGCGAGGGACAGTCGGACACTGAAGCTTTCTTT CASSEGQSDTEAFF
TRBJ1-3 TRBD1 TRBV9 NA TGTGCCAGCAGCGTCAGCCCAGGGGGCGAAAACACCATATATTTT CASSVSPGGENTIYF
TRBJ2-5 NA TRBV19 NA TGTGCCAGTAGTAAGGGCAGTCAAGAGACCCAGTACTTC CASSKGSQETQYF
TRBJ2-5 NA TRBV6-5 NA TGTGCCAGCACCGCGGGACTCATGATTCAAGAGACCCAGTACTTC CASTAGLMIQETQYF
TRBJ2-7 TRBD1 TRBV4-1 NA TGCGCCAGCAGCCAAACCCGGACAGGGCCCATCGAGCAGTACTTC CASSQTRTGPIEQYF
TRBJ1-6 NA TRBV19 NA TGTGCCAGTAGTATACCCAGAGTTTATAATTCACCCCTCCACTTT CASSIPRVYNSPLHF
TRBJ1-4 NA TRBV14 NA TGTGCCAGCAGCCAAGATCTTTGGGATGTGAGTGAAAAACTGTTTTTT CASSQDLWDVSEKLFF
TRBJ2-5 NA TRBV7-9 NA TGTGCCAGCAGTATCCAAGAGACCCAGTACTTC CASSIQETQYF